The TCR beta chain described here comes from a study of blood T cell repertoires in COVID-19. With 5 bases removed from V and 3 bases from J, the gap between germline ends came to 22 bases. The CDR3 extends over 17 amino acids. CDR1 and CDR2 from the germline V gene are MNHNY and SVGAGI (reference sequence). Clones were sequenced by immunoSEQ multiplex PCR, and TCRdb holds only the in-frame ones, with some missing. Among a few hundred thousand clones listed, more than 85% were seen once. This sequence originates from a young adult with COVID-19, enrolled during active disease. This sequence joins TRBV6-6 and TRBJ1-1; TRBD1 is a possible D gene (5 bases). Sample: peripheral blood. The CDR3 region is CASSPLRPGDLDTEAFF. The CDR3 coding sequence is TGTGCCAGCAGTCCCCTCCGGCCGGGGGACTTGGACACTGAAGCTTTCTTT.